A selection of T cell receptor beta chains follows, all from one sample in a study of T cells in Graves' hyperthyroidism and ophthalmopathy. TCRdb re-analysed the multiplex PCR reads in MiXCR, keeping a single row per CDR3 protein. Of a few hundred thousand distinct CDR3 sequences in the sample, roughly 14% were seen once. Input material: blood. The receptor source for this set is a woman in her 30s with Graves' hyperthyroidism that later progressed to Graves' ophthalmopathy. The CDR3 runs from the conserved cysteine through the conserved F or W. Fields, in order: J gene, V gene, CDR3 protein.

>TRBJ2-1|TRBV5-1
CASSLEGHTYNEQFF
>TRBJ2-5|TRBV4-3
CASSQDNTGLWEAQYF
>TRBJ1-5|TRBV18
CASSPEFATGMNQPQHF
>TRBJ2-3|TRBV30
CAWSVLAEVGADTQYF
>TRBJ2-1|TRBV7-2
CASRRTSGSYDEQFF
>TRBJ1-2|TRBV27
CASSLKTEGYGYTF
>TRBJ1-1|TRBV28
CASRNEGVELGTEAFF
>TRBJ2-7|TRBV12-3/TRBV12-4
CASSLALGSEQYF
>TRBJ2-7|TRBV7-9
CASSTGTSGFYEQYF
>TRBJ2-2|TRBV30
CASTTTGAGELFF
>TRBJ1-2|TRBV5-5
CASSLRQKYGYTF
>TRBJ1-2|TRBV9
CASSVGEVGYTF
>TRBJ2-2|TRBV20-1
CSARDRGTNTGELFF
>TRBJ1-2|TRBV6-2/TRBV6-3
CASRGTYYGYTF
>TRBJ2-5|TRBV20-1
CSATNREILETQYF
>TRBJ2-7|TRBV15
CATSRDRTSGSYEQYF
>TRBJ2-1|TRBV10-3
CAITAGQLTSGRRGEQFF
>TRBJ1-1|TRBV5-1
CASSSGGGRNTEAFF
>TRBJ1-1|TRBV12-3/TRBV12-4
CASSLGGAFF
>TRBJ1-6|TRBV11-2
CASSLDGGPSPLHF
>TRBJ2-5|TRBV10-3
CAISRSKDTNYQETQYF
>TRBJ2-5|TRBV20-1
CSARSTFGETQYF
>TRBJ1-1|TRBV11-3
CASSSTGVGGTEAFF
>TRBJ2-7|TRBV6-1
CASSSYGTGPYEQYF
>TRBJ2-7|TRBV20-1
CSARAPASPGEQYF
>TRBJ1-2|TRBV10-3
CAISPREANGYTF
>TRBJ1-6|TRBV27
CASSLGGPGYSPLHF
>TRBJ2-5|TRBV7-2
CASSLRVGETQYF
>TRBJ1-4|TRBV6-1
CASSEGPEGNEKLFF